This note documents a single T cell receptor beta chain sequence. This table comes from immunoSEQ multiplex PCR, and its TCRdb copy is limited to in-frame clones, with some not included. Of 95,000 to 150,000 clones in the sample, about 91% were seen once. The data stem from a study of T cell responses to AZD1222 COVID-19 vaccine. Study-level background: Pooling of second doses given at about 4 or about 12 weeks was done.

This CDR3 has 12 amino acids. V lost 6 bases and J lost 5, with 11 bases in between. The gene calls are TRBV12-3 or TRBV12-4 and TRBJ2-7; perhaps TRBD1 as D (6 bases). This sequence originates from an adult in good health. Here the sequenced sample was peripheral blood, taken on day 0 of AZD1222 vaccination. The CDR3 region has the DNA TGTGCCAGCAGCCCTCAGGGGAACGAGCAGTACTTC. Encoded protein: CASSPQGNEQYF.